One and the same sample provided the 11 T cell receptor beta chains below, sequenced in a study of molecular identifiers for immune sequencing clone quantification (dated 2018 in TCRdb). The library was produced with PCR. TCRdb lists the instrument as Illumina HiSeq 4000. The public reads were reanalyzed by TCRdb: fastp trimming at Q25, MiXCR alignment, in-frame beta chains only. Rows with a matching CDR3 protein are joined into one entry that keeps the most common DNA and genes. For this sample the table gives 85,000 to 100,000 distinct CDR3 sequences, of which 21% were detected only once. The top ten constitute approximately 1.1% of the sample. The specimen was naive CD8+ T cells from blood, with Jurkat cell RNA spiked in. Reading the label with the study, this specimen's cell subset or site is: FACS-sorted CD8+CD4-CCR7+CD45RA+ naive T cells. The receptor source for this set is a human donor in good health. Some libraries in this study had Jurkat cell RNA spiked in.

This clonotype was counted only a few times. The rearrangement joins TRBV20-1 to TRBJ2-1; D might be TRBD1 or TRBD2, each matching 5 bases. V gave up 4 bases and J gave up 8 bases, with 18 bases separating them. CDR3 size: 14 residues. The V gene's germline CDR1 is DFQATT and CDR2 SNEGSKA (reference sequence). CDR3 region: CSANEGTYGYEQFF. The CDR3 bases are TGCAGTGCTAACGAAGGGACCTATGGCTATGAGCAGTTCTTC.

This clonotype occurred a few times. V gene TRBV12-3 or TRBV12-4 combines with J gene TRBJ2-1; D is undetermined. With 3 bases removed from V and 4 bases from J, the gap between germline ends came to 19 bases. The CDR3 runs 17 residues. The CDR3, as DNA: TGTGCCAGCAGTTTTCTCGCCGGGCAGGTACCTTACAATGAGCAGTTCTTC. Its protein is CASSFLAGQVPYNEQFF.

This rearrangement joins TRBV29-1 to TRBJ2-1, with 8 nucleotides matching TRBD1. The CDR3 sequence is 13 residues long. Germline V gene lookup returns CDR1 SQVTM and CDR2 ANQGSEA. The J segment lost 6 bases and the V segment lost 6 bases, leaving 7 bases of the junction unmatched. The CDR3 here is CSVAGGIGNEQFF. DNA for the CDR3: TGCAGCGTGGCAGGGGGCATTGGCAATGAGCAGTTCTTC.

The sample holds many counts of this clonotype. This chain uses TRBV6-2 or TRBV6-3 with TRBJ1-5; TRBD1 matches at 9 bases. Germline CDR1 and CDR2: MNHEY and SVGEGT. The CDR3 totals 16 residues. Trimming cost V 5 bases and J 9 bases; bases outside gene matches: 14. Here the CDR3 reads CASSHDPDRGPGPQHF. The CDR3 bases are TGTGCCAGCAGTCACGATCCGGACAGGGGCCCGGGGCCCCAGCATTTT.

The V gene is TRBV18, the J gene TRBJ2-1, with 8 bases matching TRBD1. Trimming at V came to 10 bases and at J to 9 bases, leaving 11 bases not matched to a gene. This CDR3 is built from 13 residues. Germline V gives CDR1 KGHSH, CDR2 LQKENI. CDR3 nucleotide sequence: TGTGCCACCATGGACAGGGATCTTGCTGAGCAGTTCTTC. This gives the protein CATMDRDLAEQFF.

The sample holds many counts of this clonotype. V and J are TRBV5-5 and TRBJ2-5; unclear D gene. V lost 0 bases and J lost 5, with 8 bases in between. This CDR3 has 13 residues. Germline V gives CDR1 SGHKS, CDR2 YYEKEE (reference sequence). CDR3 region: CASSLVREETQYF. For the CDR3, the DNA is TGTGCCAGCAGCTTGGTTCGCGAGGAGACCCAGTACTTC.

The genes are TRBV7-2 and TRBJ1-1, with a possible D match to TRBD1 (6 bases). The V gene's germline CDR1 is SGHTA and CDR2 FQGNSA. The V and J ends lost 3 bases and 3 bases respectively, with 11 bases between them. This CDR3 comprises 14 residues. CDR3 bases: TGTGCCAGCAGCTTCGGGGGGGCGGACACTGAAGCTTTCTTT. Protein sequence: CASSFGGADTEAFF. The full variable domain, with the rest looked up from reference TRBV7-2 and TRBJ1-1, is GAGVSQSPSNKVTEKGKDVELRCDPISGHTALYWYRQSLGQGLEFLIYFQGNSAPDKSGLPSDRFSAERTGGSVSTLTIQRTQQEDSAVYLCASSFGGADTEAFFGQGTRLTVV.

This clonotype has a count of ten or more. The V and J genes are TRBV29-1 and TRBJ2-7; 7 bases are a match to TRBD1. V dropped 0 bases and J dropped 3; count of bases not matched to a gene: 8. Germline loops: CDR1 SQVTM, CDR2 ANQGSEA. There are 15 residues in the CDR3. The CDR3 reads CSVEEPGQAHYEQYF. The CDR3 DNA reads TGCAGCGTTGAAGAACCCGGACAGGCCCACTACGAGCAGTACTTC.

This clonotype was recorded at least ten times. V is TRBV4-2 and J is TRBJ2-1; 9 bases are shared with TRBD2. The CDR3 consists of 17 residues. Germline V gives CDR1 LGHNA, CDR2 YNFKEQ. Trimming cost V 2 bases and J 4 bases; bases outside gene matches: 9. CDR3 residues: CASSQSLAGTLYNEQFF. For the CDR3, the DNA is TGTGCCAGCAGCCAAAGCCTAGCGGGGACTCTATACAATGAGCAGTTCTTC.

This clonotype occurred many times. The chain joins TRBV7-9 to TRBJ1-5; D is undetermined. The length of the CDR3 is 13 residues. Germline V lookup: CDR1 SEHNR, CDR2 FQNEAQ (reference sequence). V was pared by 2 bases and J by 4 bases, with 6 bases between. The CDR3 nucleotides read TGTGCCAGCAGCTTAACGGGGAATCAGCCCCAGCATTTT. This codes for CASSLTGNQPQHF.

This clonotype was seen many times. The chain has TRBV7-9 and TRBJ2-2; no firm D call. Looked up from germline, CDR1 is SEHNR and CDR2 is FQNEAQ (reference sequence). The CDR3 contains 11 residues. V was clipped by 3 bases and J by 8 bases, with 4 bases between them. The CDR3 sequence: CASSFLGELFF. In DNA form, the CDR3 reads TGTGCCAGCAGCTTTCTAGGGGAGCTGTTTTTT. Variable domain in full (rest from reference TRBV7-9 and TRBJ2-2): DTGVSQNPRHKITKRGQNVTFRCDPISEHNRLYWYRQTLGQGPEFLTYFQNEAQLEKSRLLSDRFSAERPKGSFSTLEIQRTEQGDSAMYLCASSFLGELFFGEGSRLTVL.